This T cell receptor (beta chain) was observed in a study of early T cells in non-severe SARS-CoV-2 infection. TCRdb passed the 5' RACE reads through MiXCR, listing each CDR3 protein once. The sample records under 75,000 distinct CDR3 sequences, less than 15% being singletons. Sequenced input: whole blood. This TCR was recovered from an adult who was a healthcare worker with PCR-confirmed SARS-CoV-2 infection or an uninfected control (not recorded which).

The CDR3 DNA follows: TGTGCCAGCAGCTTAGGACTAGGACTCGAAGAGACCCAGTACTTC. The encoded protein is CASSLGLGLEETQYF. This sequence joins TRBV7-3 and TRBJ2-5; TRBD2 matches 7 bases. V was pared by 2 bases and J by 3 bases, with 6 bases of the junction left unmatched. Germline V gene lookup returns CDR1 SGHTA and CDR2 FQGTGA. The CDR3 consists of 15 residues.